The 13 T cell receptor beta chains reported below all come from one sample, sequenced in a study of post-analysis software for immune sequencing data. Overall study results and limits: In patients, TRBV5-6, TRBV5-1 and TRBV20-1 belonged to five TRBV segments found more frequently than in controls.

For these TCRs, the target antigens are not known. Carried by the TCR beta cDNA libraries were unique molecular identifiers. From the PCR reads, TCRdb called clonotypes with MiXCR, one entry per CDR3 protein. In the table there are hundreds of thousands of distinct CDR3 sequences, 25% to 30% of which are singletons. The sample taken for sequencing was blood. Receptor source: a girl aged 5-17 years with multiple sclerosis.

The CDR3: CASTDRPQAFF. The CDR3 DNA is TGTGCCAGCACCGACAGGCCACAGGCTTTCTTT. This chain uses TRBV2 with TRBJ1-1; D perhaps matches TRBD1 (6 bases). The CDR3 spans 11 residues. The V end was cut by 7 bases, the J end by 11 bases, with 14 bases between. Germline lookup yields CDR1 SNHLY and CDR2 FYNNEI.

The rearrangement joins TRBV29-1 to TRBJ2-7; 11 positions match TRBD2. The ends lost 1 base at V and 7 bases at J; junction bases unmatched: 3. There are 13 residues in the CDR3. Germline CDR1 reads SQVTM; CDR2 reads ANQGSEA. The chain's CDR3 is CSVEVAGGREQYF. CDR3 DNA sequence: TGCAGCGTTGAAGTAGCGGGGGGGCGGGAGCAGTACTTC.

In this sample, this clonotype turned up a few times. This chain connects TRBV29-1 to TRBJ2-1; weak D call: TRBD1 (6 bases). The CDR3 sequence is 12 residues long. Trimming removed 8 bases from V and 8 bases from J, with 16 bases in between. Germline V gives CDR1 SQVTM, CDR2 ANQGSEA. As DNA, the CDR3 is TGCAGCACTGAGGGGGTCCCCGATGAGCAGTTCTTC. It encodes CSTEGVPDEQFF.

In its sample, this clonotype was seen a few times. The V gene is TRBV29-1, the J gene TRBJ2-3; tentative D call: TRBD1 (6 bases). The CDR3 loop spans 13 amino acids. Germline V gene sequence: CDR1 SQVTM, CDR2 ANQGSEA. Trimming left V 6 bases short and J 6 bases short, with 16 bases between. This CDR3 is CSVDSGAADTQYF. The CDR3 region has the DNA TGCAGCGTGGACAGCGGCGCAGCCGATACGCAGTATTTT.

This chain links TRBV28 with TRBJ1-5; D uncertain. CDR1 is MDHEN, CDR2 SYDVKM, per germline. This CDR3 region has 14 residues. The V gene lost 8 bases and the J gene lost 1 base, with 12 bases spanning the gap. CDR3 nucleotides: TGTGCCAGCCGCCAAGGAGGAAGCAATCAGCCCCAGCATTTT. Translated, it gives CASRQGGSNQPQHF. The full variable domain, completed using reference TRBV28 and TRBJ1-5, is DVKVTQSSRYLVKRTGEKVFLECVQDMDHENMFWYRQDPGLGLRLIYFSYDVKMKEKGDIPEGYSVSREKKERFSLILESASTNQTSMYLCASRQGGSNQPQHFGDGTRLSIL.

Regarding this clonotype: One end of the junction fails to match germline, which may point to a read error. The V and J genes are TRBV7-6 and TRBJ2-1, with 12 bases aligning to TRBD2. Looked up from germline, CDR1 is SGHVS and CDR2 is FNYEAQ. This CDR3 region has 20 residues. The CDR3 DNA reads as TGTGCCGGCAGCTTACGGGGGGCGACTAGCGGGGGTCTCTCCTACAATGAGCAGTTCTTC. It yields the protein CAGSLRGATSGGLSYNEQFF.

Only a few counts were recorded for this clonotype. J is TRBJ2-3 and V is TRBV3-1; D may be TRBD2 (6 bases). Germline CDR1 LGHDT, CDR2 YNNKEL (reference sequence). There are 15 residues in the CDR3. Trimming removed 2 bases at V and 6 bases at J, with 15 bases between. CDR3 sequence (DNA): TGTGCCAGCAGCCAAAATCTCGGGGGTTGGGATACGCAGTATTTT. Its translation is CASSQNLGGWDTQYF.

The V gene is TRBV7-9, the J gene TRBJ2-7, with D unclear. CDR3 length: 13 residues. Trimming removed 5 bases at V and 3 bases at J, with 11 bases between. Germline CDR1 reads SEHNR; CDR2 reads FQNEAQ (reference sequence). The CDR3, as DNA: TGTGCCAGCAGCCTCCCACCGGGCTACGAGCAGTACTTC. It specifies CASSLPPGYEQYF.

As regards this clonotype: A junction boundary mismatches the germline segment, possibly from a read error. The rearrangement uses TRBV29-1 and TRBJ2-1; no clear D gene. The CDR3 contains 11 residues. In germline, CDR1 is SQVTM, CDR2 ANQGSEA. The CDR3 DNA reads TGCCGCGTTGCAGGCAGTAATGAGCAGTTCTTC. It is translated as CRVAGSNEQFF.

The V gene is TRBV7-2, the J gene TRBJ2-3, with D possibly matching TRBD2 (6 bases). V was trimmed by 6 bases and J by 4 bases, leaving 14 bases between them. This CDR3 is built from 14 residues. Germline CDR1 SGHTA, CDR2 FQGNSA. CDR3: CASRSTRGSDTQYF. CDR3 in DNA: TGTGCCAGCAGATCCACGCGGGGCTCAGATACGCAGTATTTT.

This sequence joins TRBV6-5 and TRBJ1-1, with D maybe TRBD1 (5 bases). V was shortened by 6 bases and J by 1 base, with 9 bases between the two germline ends. Germline assignment: CDR1 MNHEY and CDR2 SVGAGI. This CDR3 is 13 amino acids long. CDR3 DNA: TGTGCCAGCAGACAGGTTACGAACACTGAAGCTTTCTTT. This sequence encodes CASRQVTNTEAFF.

This clonotype was seen only once. V and J are TRBV3-1 and TRBJ2-7; TRBD1 or TRBD2 may be the D gene (5 bases each). This CDR3 has 16 amino acids. Trimming removed 2 bases from V and 0 bases from J, with 14 bases in between. Germline V lookup: CDR1 LGHDT, CDR2 YNNKEL (reference sequence). CDR3 nucleotides: TGTGCCAGCAGCCAACGTTGGGCAGGGAGCTCCTACGAGCAGTACTTC. Protein product: CASSQRWAGSSYEQYF.

Ten or more counts support this clonotype. The rearrangement uses TRBV29-1 and TRBJ2-1; D unresolved. Germline lookup yields CDR1 SQVTM and CDR2 ANQGSEA. The CDR3 loop spans 13 amino acids. The ends were cut back, 7 bases at V and 0 bases at J, with 10 bases in the middle. This CDR3 reads CSARHSSYNEQFF. DNA for the CDR3: TGCAGCGCCAGACATAGCTCCTACAATGAGCAGTTCTTC.